Each of the 9 T cell receptor beta chains below was sequenced from the same sample in a study of shared clonotypes between healthy human individuals. Assay: immunoSEQ multiplex PCR; the TCRdb copy retains only in-frame clones and omits some. The sample has 2,500,000 or so clones, under 95% seen once. The sample was naive CD4+ T cells from PBMCs. Subset indicated: CD45RA+ positively selected. All receptors derive from a man aged 18-30 years in good health. Some clones in this sample may be carry-over from other donors' samples.

This clone was found once. The CDR3 protein is CASSSLRGTGELFF. The CDR3 coding sequence is TGCGCCAGCAGCTCCCTCCGGGGGACCGGGGAGCTGTTTTTT. This rearrangement joins TRBV5-1 to TRBJ2-2; D is perhaps TRBD2 (6 bases). V lost 3 bases, J lost 5 bases, and 11 bases lay in between. Germline V gives CDR1 SGHRS, CDR2 YFSETQ. The CDR3 is 14 residues long.

This rearrangement joins TRBV9 to TRBJ2-2; possibly TRBD1 for D (5 bases). The V gene lost 0 bases and the J gene lost 5 bases, with 11 bases spanning the gap. CDR3 length: 15 amino acids. CDR1 is SGDLS and CDR2 is YYNGEE in the germline V gene. CDR3 sequence reads: CASSVGQGWTGELFF. CDR3 in DNA: TGTGCCAGCAGCGTAGGTCAGGGATGGACCGGGGAGCTGTTTTTT. Complete variable domain (other parts from reference TRBV9 and TRBJ2-2): DSGVTQTPKHLITATGQRVTLRCSPRSGDLSVYWYQQSLDQGLQFLIQYYNGEERAKGNILERFSAQQFPDLHSELNLSSLELGDSALYFCASSVGQGWTGELFFGEGSRLTVL.

The chain links TRBV28 to TRBJ1-1, with D maybe TRBD1 (5 bases). CDR1 and CDR2 from the germline V gene are MDHEN and SYDVKM. Trimming took 0 bases from V and 0 from J, leaving 11 bases between them. The CDR3 runs to 16 residues. This CDR3 is CASSLWGGGLNTEAFF. As DNA, the CDR3 is TGTGCCAGCAGTTTATGGGGGGGTGGGTTGAACACTGAAGCTTTCTTT. The whole variable domain, remainder taken from reference TRBV28 and TRBJ1-1, is DVKVTQSSRYLVKRTGEKVFLECVQDMDHENMFWYRQDPGLGLRLIYFSYDVKMKEKGDIPEGYSVSREKKERFSLILESASTNQTSMYLCASSLWGGGLNTEAFFGQGTRLTVV.

V usage is TRBV2 and J usage is TRBJ2-7, with no clear D. The length of the CDR3 is 13 residues. Germline lookup yields CDR1 SNHLY and CDR2 FYNNEI. The V gene lost 0 bases and the J gene lost 2 bases, with 5 bases spanning the gap. The CDR3 DNA follows: TGTGCCAGCAGTGAAGCGGCACCCTACGAGCAGTACTTC. Translation: CASSEAAPYEQYF. The full variable domain, completed using reference TRBV2 and TRBJ2-7, is EPEVTQTPSHQVTQMGQEVILRCVPISNHLYFYWYRQILGQKVEFLVSFYNNEISEKSEIFDDQFSVERPDGSNFTLKIRSTKLEDSAMYFCASSEAAPYEQYFGPGTRLTVT.

The gene calls are TRBV6-1 and TRBJ2-7; tentative D call: TRBD1 (5 bases). Per germline, CDR1 MNHNS and CDR2 SASEGT. The CDR3 consists of 14 residues. V lost 3 bases to trimming and J lost 5 bases, with 14 bases between them. The chain's CDR3 is CASSDRGSSNEQYF. DNA of the CDR3: TGTGCCAGCAGTGATAGGGGTTCTTCCAACGAGCAGTACTTC.

This clone is a singleton in its sample. The genes are TRBV7-9 and TRBJ2-1, with 7 bases matching TRBD2. CDR1 SEHNR and CDR2 FQNEAQ come from the germline V gene (reference sequence). Losses at the gene ends were 3 bases for V and 3 bases for J; bases not matched to a gene: 11. This CDR3 comprises 17 residues. The CDR3 nucleotides are TGTGCCAGCAGCTTGGGGTTTGAGGGGAGGGTCTACAATGAGCAGTTCTTC. It codes for CASSLGFEGRVYNEQFF.

This clone was seen only once. V usage is TRBV5-1 and J usage is TRBJ1-2; D is unresolved. CDR1 is SGHRS, CDR2 YFSETQ, per germline. With 4 bases removed from V and 8 bases from J, the gap between germline ends came to 24 bases. The CDR3 loop spans 16 amino acids. The CDR3 region has the DNA TGCGCCAGCAGCCCTGGGGAGGCCCTCGTTCCGTTGGGCTACACCTTC. Encoded protein: CASSPGEALVPLGYTF.

V usage is TRBV30 and J usage is TRBJ2-7; 8 nucleotides line up with TRBD1. V shed 1 base and J 3 bases; nucleotides not matched to a gene: 5. This CDR3 contains 14 residues. The germline V gene encodes CDR1 GTSNPN and CDR2 SVGIG (reference sequence). CDR3 nucleotides: TGTGCCTGGAGTGCAGACAGGGGAGGCTACGAGCAGTACTTC. It encodes CAWSADRGGYEQYF.

The CDR3 loop is CASSGGEASGYKYF. CDR3 nucleotide sequence: TGTGCCAGCAGTGGAGGGGAGGCGTCAGGGTATAAGTACTTC. The chain has TRBV25-1 and TRBJ2-7; a possible D gene is TRBD2 (6 bases). The germline gives CDR1 MGHDK, CDR2 SYGVNS. Trimming cost V 4 bases and J 11 bases, with 21 bases left between them. This CDR3 region has 14 residues.